These T cell receptor beta chains were read from a single sample in a study of blood T cell repertoires in COVID-19. Produced via immunoSEQ multiplex PCR; TCRdb's table is partial and in-frame only. The sample contains approximately 180,000 clones, 70% to 90% of which appear only once. The sequencing input was peripheral blood. The source of these receptors is a human donor in a cohort sampled during active COVID-19. The CDR3 runs from the conserved cysteine through the conserved F or W. D genes are given only for firm matches. The size field is filled for only some rows; it gives once, few, many or a size class.

V gene	J gene	D gene	clone size	CDR3 length	CDR3 protein	CDR3 DNA
TRBV27	TRBJ2-2	TRBD1	.	16	CASSPRTGVESGELFF	TGTGCCAGCAGTCCTCGGACAGGGGTCGAATCCGGGGAGCTGTTTTTT
TRBV20-1	TRBJ2-3	TRBD2	.	11	CSVSGLAGTYF	TGCAGTGTTTCCGGACTAGCGGGAACGTATTTT
TRBV18	TRBJ2-3	.	.	12	CASSPSRDTQYF	TGTGCCAGCTCACCTTCACGGGATACGCAGTATTTT
TRBV4-1	TRBJ2-7	.	.	13	CASSQDLIYEQYF	TGCGCCAGCAGCCAAGATCTAATCTACGAGCAGTACTTC
TRBV10-1	TRBJ2-5	.	.	15	CPSRKRKEVQETQYF	TGCCCCTCGCGCAAAAGAAAGGAGGTACAAGAGACCCAGTACTTC
TRBV11-2	TRBJ2-7	.	.	14	CASSLGSGEYEQYF	TGTGCCAGCAGCTTAGGGTCAGGGGAATACGAGCAGTACTTC
TRBV29-1	TRBJ2-5	.	once	10	CSVREETQYF	TGCAGCGTCAGGGAAGAGACCCAGTACTTC
TRBV7-9	TRBJ2-1	.	few	15	CASSLAFTGYNEQFF	TGTGCCAGCAGCTTAGCCTTCACAGGGTACAATGAGCAGTTCTTC
TRBV4-3	TRBJ2-5	TRBD2	.	16	CASSRTGTRPQETQYF	TGCGCCAGCAGTCGAACCGGGACTAGACCACAAGAGACCCAGTACTTC
TRBV11-2	TRBJ2-7	.	few	10	CASSHYEQYF	TGTGCCAGCAGCCACTACGAGCAGTACTTC
TRBV6-6	TRBJ2-1	TRBD1	.	13	CASSRQGYNEQFF	TGTGCCAGCAGTCGACAGGGGTACAATGAGCAGTTCTTC
TRBV6-2/TRBV6-3	TRBJ2-7	TRBD2	.	14	CASSRRAGVYEQYF	TGTGCCAGCAGCCGGCGAGCGGGAGTCTACGAGCAGTACTTC
TRBV3-1/TRBV3-2	TRBJ2-2	TRBD2	.	14	CASSQAGGTGELFF	TGTGCCAGCAGCCAAGCGGGAGGAACCGGGGAGCTGTTTTTT
TRBV5-4	TRBJ1-1	TRBD1	.	15	CASSTSGTGFGEAFF	TGTGCCAGCAGCACCTCAGGGACAGGGTTTGGTGAAGCTTTCTTT
TRBV28	TRBJ1-2	.	.	13	CASSPPQNYGYTF	TGTGCCAGCAGTCCACCCCAGAACTATGGCTACACCTTC
TRBV6-2/TRBV6-3	TRBJ2-7	TRBD2	.	18	CASSYSGLAGGLSYEQYF	TGTGCCAGCAGTTACTCGGGACTAGCGGGGGGACTCTCCTACGAGCAGTACTTC
TRBV3-1/TRBV3-2	TRBJ2-7	.	.	14	CASSLGPSGYEQYF	TGTGCCAGCAGCCTGGGCCCCTCCGGCTACGAGCAGTACTTC
TRBV4-3	TRBJ2-5	TRBD1	.	15	CASSRTRDRLETQYF	TGCGCCAGCAGCCGAACCCGGGACAGATTGGAGACCCAGTACTTC
TRBV5-1	TRBJ2-5	TRBD2	once	15	CASSPGLAPQETQYF	TGCGCCAGCAGCCCGGGACTAGCCCCCCAAGAGACCCAGTACTTC
TRBV6-4	TRBJ2-3	.	once	13	CASSPNGYDTQYF	TGTGCCAGCAGTCCAAACGGGTACGATACGCAGTATTTT
TRBV19	TRBJ2-3	.	.	13	CASKKTGTDTQYF	TGTGCCAGCAAGAAAACGGGCACAGATACGCAGTATTTT
TRBV24-1	TRBJ1-2	.	once	11	CATSDLTGYTF	TGTGCCACCAGTGATTTGACAGGCTACACCTTC
TRBV11-2	TRBJ2-1	.	.	15	CASSLVGARGNEQFF	TGTGCCAGCAGCTTAGTAGGGGCGAGGGGGAATGAGCAGTTCTTC
TRBV7-2	TRBJ2-2	TRBD1	.	13	CALRDRAAGELFF	TGTGCCCTCCGGGACAGGGCTGCCGGGGAGCTGTTTTTT
TRBV7-6	TRBJ2-7	.	.	13	CASSPQLQDEQYF	TGTGCCAGCAGCCCCCAGCTCCAGGACGAGCAGTACTTC
TRBV9	TRBJ2-2	.	.	14	CASSSRQDTGELFF	TGTGCCAGCAGCTCACGACAGGACACCGGGGAGCTGTTTTTT
TRBV4-3	TRBJ1-4	TRBD1	.	14	CASSPQGDNEKLFF	TGCGCCAGCAGCCCACAGGGGGATAATGAAAAACTGTTTTTT
TRBV29-1	TRBJ2-5	.	.	12	CSVDLLRETQYF	TGCAGCGTTGACCTTCTGCGTGAGACCCAGTACTTC
TRBV19	TRBJ2-6	TRBD1	.	17	CASSPGGIHSGANVLTF	TGTGCCAGTAGTCCAGGGGGCATCCACTCTGGGGCCAACGTCCTGACTTTC
TRBV11-2	TRBJ2-1	TRBD2	.	15	CASSATSGRDNEQFF	TGTGCCAGCAGCGCGACTAGCGGGAGAGACAATGAGCAGTTCTTC
TRBV11-3	TRBJ2-5	TRBD2	.	14	CASSVSGSSKTQYF	TGTGCCAGCAGCGTGAGCGGGAGTTCAAAGACCCAGTACTTC
TRBV4-3	TRBJ2-7	.	.	13	CASSQEVSYEQYF	TGCGCCAGCAGCCAAGAGGTGAGCTACGAGCAGTACTTC
TRBV20-1	TRBJ2-5	.	.	14	CSASGSRGQETQYF	TGCAGTGCTAGTGGTAGCAGGGGTCAAGAGACCCAGTACTTC
TRBV5-1	TRBJ1-5	.	.	15	CASSFTGDSNQPQHF	TGCGCCAGCAGCTTTACAGGAGATAGCAATCAGCCCCAGCATTTT
TRBV5-1	TRBJ1-2	TRBD1	.	17	CASSFGTGIKGNYGYTF	TGCGCCAGCAGCTTTGGGACAGGGATAAAAGGGAACTATGGCTACACCTTC
TRBV3-1/TRBV3-2	TRBJ1-2	TRBD1	.	15	CASSYDHRGGYGYTF	TGTGCCAGCAGCTACGATCACAGGGGGGGCTATGGCTACACCTTC
TRBV20-1	TRBJ2-5	.	.	11	CSAGGQETQYF	TGCAGTGCGGGGGGCCAAGAGACCCAGTACTTC
TRBV7-9	TRBJ2-2	TRBD2	.	15	CASSLASGESGELFF	TGTGCCAGCAGCTTAGCGAGCGGGGAATCCGGGGAGCTGTTTTTT
TRBV7-9	TRBJ2-1	.	.	13	CASSLEPPGEQFF	TGTGCCAGCAGCTTAGAACCCCCGGGGGAGCAGTTCTTC
TRBV11-2	TRBJ2-5	.	.	15	CASSLGRGSQETQYF	TGTGCCAGCAGCTTAGGTAGGGGCTCCCAAGAGACCCAGTACTTC
TRBV3-1/TRBV3-2	TRBJ2-3	TRBD1	.	18	CASSQATYRGLKADTQYF	TGTGCCAGCAGCCAAGCCACTTACAGGGGGCTTAAGGCAGATACGCAGTATTTT
TRBV29-1	TRBJ2-3	TRBD2	once	12	CSVGGLEDTQYF	TGCAGCGTGGGGGGACTAGAGGATACGCAGTATTTT
TRBV4-3	TRBJ2-1	.	.	15	CASSQDTGLHNEQFF	TGCGCCAGCAGCCAAGACACCGGACTACACAATGAGCAGTTCTTC
TRBV7-9	TRBJ2-3	TRBD2	few	17	CASSFPGLADATDTQYF	TGTGCCAGCAGCTTCCCGGGACTAGCGGACGCCACAGATACGCAGTATTTT
TRBV5-1	TRBJ1-1	.	once	14	CASNLGRLGTEAFF	TGCGCCAGTAACCTTGGGCGTCTTGGGACTGAAGCTTTCTTT
TRBV7-6	TRBJ2-1	.	.	12	CASSLATREQFF	TGTGCCAGCAGCTTAGCTACTCGGGAGCAGTTCTTC
TRBV12-5	TRBJ1-5	.	.	18	CASGYQGTTLYSNQPQHF	TGTGCTAGTGGTTACCAGGGGACGACTCTTTATAGCAATCAGCCCCAGCATTTT
TRBV11-2	TRBJ1-4	.	.	13	CASSFTTNEKLFF	TGTGCCAGCAGCTTCACAACTAATGAAAAACTGTTTTTT
TRBV28	TRBJ2-7	TRBD1	.	13	CASRRQGSYEQYF	TGTGCCAGCAGGAGACAGGGCTCCTACGAGCAGTACTTC
TRBV20-1	TRBJ2-7	.	.	11	CSAEQGHEQYF	TGCAGTGCCGAACAGGGACACGAGCAGTACTTC
TRBV6-5	TRBJ1-1	.	.	12	CASTLAGTEAFF	TGTGCCAGTACGCTAGCCGGGACTGAAGCTTTCTTT
TRBV4-3	TRBJ2-5	TRBD2	once	16	CASSQDLRQGGETQYF	TGCGCCAGCAGCCAAGATCTACGCCAGGGAGGGGAGACCCAGTACTTC
TRBV7-2	TRBJ2-3	.	.	13	CASSLIAADTQYF	TGTGCCAGCAGCTTAATCGCGGCAGATACGCAGTATTTT
TRBV3-1/TRBV3-2	TRBJ1-5	TRBD1	.	15	CASSLGTGNRQPQHF	TGTGCCAGCAGCCTCGGGACAGGGAATCGACAGCCCCAGCATTTT
TRBV5-5	TRBJ1-1	.	.	15	CASSLVRTENTEAFF	TGTGCCAGCAGCTTGGTGAGGACAGAGAACACTGAAGCTTTCTTT
TRBV6-2/TRBV6-3	TRBJ1-1	.	.	15	CASSPDTNRGDEAFF	TGTGCCAGCAGTCCGGATACTAACCGGGGTGATGAAGCTTTCTTT
TRBV19	TRBJ2-2	.	once	16	CASSSEPGHNTGELFF	TGTGCCAGTAGTTCGGAACCGGGACATAACACCGGGGAGCTGTTTTTT
TRBV7-9	TRBJ2-1	.	.	14	CASSLSGVGNEQFF	TGTGCCAGCAGCTTATCGGGGGTCGGGAATGAGCAGTTCTTC